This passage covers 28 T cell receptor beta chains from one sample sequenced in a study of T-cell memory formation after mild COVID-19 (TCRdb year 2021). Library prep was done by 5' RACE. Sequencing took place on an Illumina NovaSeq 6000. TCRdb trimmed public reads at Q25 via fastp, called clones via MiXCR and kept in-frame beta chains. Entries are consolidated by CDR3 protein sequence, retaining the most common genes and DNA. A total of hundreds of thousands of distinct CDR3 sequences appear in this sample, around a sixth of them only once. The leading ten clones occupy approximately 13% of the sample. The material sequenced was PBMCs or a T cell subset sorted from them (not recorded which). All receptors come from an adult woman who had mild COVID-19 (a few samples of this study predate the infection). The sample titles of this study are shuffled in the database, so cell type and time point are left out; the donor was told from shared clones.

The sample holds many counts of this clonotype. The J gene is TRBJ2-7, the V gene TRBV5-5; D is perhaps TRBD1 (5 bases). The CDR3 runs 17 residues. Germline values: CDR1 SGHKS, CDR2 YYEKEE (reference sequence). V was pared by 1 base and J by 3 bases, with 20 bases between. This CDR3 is CASSLKPRGWLNYEQYF. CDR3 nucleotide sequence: TGTGCCAGCAGCTTGAAACCAAGGGGATGGTTGAACTACGAGCAGTACTTC.

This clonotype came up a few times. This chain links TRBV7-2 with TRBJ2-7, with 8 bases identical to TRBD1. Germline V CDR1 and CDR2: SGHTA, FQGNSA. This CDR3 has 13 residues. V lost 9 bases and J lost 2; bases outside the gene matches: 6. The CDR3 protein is CASTGGRTYEQYF. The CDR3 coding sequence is TGTGCCAGTACAGGGGGGAGAACCTACGAGCAGTACTTC.

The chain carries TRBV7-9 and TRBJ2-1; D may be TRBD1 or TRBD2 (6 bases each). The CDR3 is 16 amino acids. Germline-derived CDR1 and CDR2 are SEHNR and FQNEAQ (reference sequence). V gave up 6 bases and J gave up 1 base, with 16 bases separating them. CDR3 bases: TGTGCCAGCAGTTACTCGGCGGGGACATCCTACAATGAGCAGTTCTTC. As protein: CASSYSAGTSYNEQFF. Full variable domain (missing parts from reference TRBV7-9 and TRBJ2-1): DTGVSQNPRHKITKRGQNVTFRCDPISEHNRLYWYRQTLGQGPEFLTYFQNEAQLEKSRLLSDRFSAERPKGSFSTLEIQRTEQGDSAMYLCASSYSAGTSYNEQFFGPGTRLTVL.

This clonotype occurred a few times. CDR3 amino acids: CASSQVVYEQYF. CDR3 bases: TGTGCCAGCAGCCAAGTCGTCTACGAGCAGTACTTC. This sequence joins TRBV3-1 and TRBJ2-7; D ambiguous. The CDR3 totals 12 residues. The V gene lost 1 base and the J gene lost 3 bases, with 4 bases spanning the gap. In germline, CDR1 is LGHDT, CDR2 YNNKEL (reference sequence).

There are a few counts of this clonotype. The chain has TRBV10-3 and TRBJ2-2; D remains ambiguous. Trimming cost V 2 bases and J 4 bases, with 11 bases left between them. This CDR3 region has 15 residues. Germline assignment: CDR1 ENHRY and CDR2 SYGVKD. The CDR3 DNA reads TGTGCCATCAGTGAGCCAAGATGGCCCACCGGGGAGCTGTTTTTT. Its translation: CAISEPRWPTGELFF.

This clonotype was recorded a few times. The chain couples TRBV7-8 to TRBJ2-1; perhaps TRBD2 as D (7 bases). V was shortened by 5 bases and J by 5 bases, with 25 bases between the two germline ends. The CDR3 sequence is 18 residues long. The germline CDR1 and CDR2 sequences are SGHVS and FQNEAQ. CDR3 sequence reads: CASSKIDLGGARNNEQFF. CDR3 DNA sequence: TGTGCCAGCAGCAAAATCGATTTGGGGGGGGCTCGGAACAATGAGCAGTTCTTC.

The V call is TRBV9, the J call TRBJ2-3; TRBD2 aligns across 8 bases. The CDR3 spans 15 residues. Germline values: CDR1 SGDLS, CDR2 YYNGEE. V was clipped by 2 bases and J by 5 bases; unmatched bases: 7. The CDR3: CASSVSGGSEDTQYF. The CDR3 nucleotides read TGTGCCAGCAGCGTCAGCGGGGGTTCGGAAGATACGCAGTATTTT.

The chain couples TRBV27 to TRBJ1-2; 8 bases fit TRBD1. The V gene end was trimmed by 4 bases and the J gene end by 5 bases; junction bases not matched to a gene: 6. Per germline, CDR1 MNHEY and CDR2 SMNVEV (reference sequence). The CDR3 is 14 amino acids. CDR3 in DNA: TGTGCCAGCAGTTCCGGACAGGGACGGTATGGCTACACCTTC. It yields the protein CASSSGQGRYGYTF.

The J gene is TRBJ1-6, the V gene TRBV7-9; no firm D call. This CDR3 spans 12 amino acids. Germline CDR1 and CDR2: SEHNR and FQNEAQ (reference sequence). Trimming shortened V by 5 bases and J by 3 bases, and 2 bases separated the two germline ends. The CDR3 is CASSDYNSPLHF. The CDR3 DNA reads TGTGCCAGCAGCGACTATAATTCACCCCTCCACTTT.

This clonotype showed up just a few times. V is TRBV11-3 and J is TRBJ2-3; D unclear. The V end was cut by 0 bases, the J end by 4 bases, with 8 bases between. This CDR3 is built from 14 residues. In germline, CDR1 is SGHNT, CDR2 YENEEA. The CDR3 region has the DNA TGTGCCAGCAGCTTAGAGACCTCGCCAGATACGCAGTATTTT. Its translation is CASSLETSPDTQYF.

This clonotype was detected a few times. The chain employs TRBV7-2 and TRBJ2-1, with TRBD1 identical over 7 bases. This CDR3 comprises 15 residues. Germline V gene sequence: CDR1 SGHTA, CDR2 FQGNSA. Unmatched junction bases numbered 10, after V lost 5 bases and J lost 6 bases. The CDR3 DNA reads TGTGCCAGCAGCCGAGAGGGGGCGCAACCCAATGAGCAGTTCTTC. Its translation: CASSREGAQPNEQFF.

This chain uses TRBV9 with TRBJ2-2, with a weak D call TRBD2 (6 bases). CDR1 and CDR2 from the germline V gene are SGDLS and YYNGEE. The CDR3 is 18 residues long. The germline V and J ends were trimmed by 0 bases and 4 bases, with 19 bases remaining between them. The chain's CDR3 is CASSVAPADRGGTGELFF. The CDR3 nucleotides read TGTGCCAGCAGCGTAGCTCCCGCTGATCGGGGAGGCACCGGGGAGCTGTTTTTT.

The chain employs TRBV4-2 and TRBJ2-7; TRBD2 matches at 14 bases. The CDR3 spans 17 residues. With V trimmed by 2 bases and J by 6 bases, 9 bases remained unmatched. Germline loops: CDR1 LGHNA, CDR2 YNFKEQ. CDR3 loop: CASSQRSTSGGATEQYF. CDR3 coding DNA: TGTGCCAGCAGCCAAAGATCGACTAGCGGGGGGGCCACCGAGCAGTACTTC.

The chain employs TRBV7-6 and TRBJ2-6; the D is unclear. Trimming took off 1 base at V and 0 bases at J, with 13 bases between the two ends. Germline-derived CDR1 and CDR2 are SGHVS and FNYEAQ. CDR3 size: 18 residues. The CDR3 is CASSLGSGFYSGANVLTF. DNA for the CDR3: TGTGCCAGCAGCTTAGGATCAGGTTTCTACTCTGGGGCCAACGTCCTGACTTTC.

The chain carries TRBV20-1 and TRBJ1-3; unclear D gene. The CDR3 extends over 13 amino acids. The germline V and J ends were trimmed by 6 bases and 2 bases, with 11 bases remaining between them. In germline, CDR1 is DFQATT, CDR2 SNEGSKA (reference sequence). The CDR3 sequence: CSAISAAGNTIYF. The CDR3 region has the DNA TGCAGTGCCATCTCTGCGGCTGGAAACACCATATATTTT.

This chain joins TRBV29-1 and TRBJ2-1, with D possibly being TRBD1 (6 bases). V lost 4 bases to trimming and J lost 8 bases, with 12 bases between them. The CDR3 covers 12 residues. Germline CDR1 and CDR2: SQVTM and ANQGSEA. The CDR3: CSVGGLVDEQFF. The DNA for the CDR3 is TGCAGCGTTGGGGGGCTAGTCGATGAGCAGTTCTTC.

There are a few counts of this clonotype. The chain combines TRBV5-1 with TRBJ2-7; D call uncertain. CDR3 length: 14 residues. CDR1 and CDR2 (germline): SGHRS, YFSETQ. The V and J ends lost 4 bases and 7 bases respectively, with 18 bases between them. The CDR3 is CASSRADLAREQYF. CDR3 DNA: TGCGCCAGCAGCCGCGCGGATTTAGCTCGGGAGCAGTACTTC. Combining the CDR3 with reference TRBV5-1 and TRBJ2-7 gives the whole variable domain KAGVTQTPRYLIKTRGQQVTLSCSPISGHRSVSWYQQTPGQGLQFLFEYFSETQRNKGNFPGRFSGRQFSNSRSEMNVSTLELGDSALYLCASSRADLAREQYFGPGTRLTVT.

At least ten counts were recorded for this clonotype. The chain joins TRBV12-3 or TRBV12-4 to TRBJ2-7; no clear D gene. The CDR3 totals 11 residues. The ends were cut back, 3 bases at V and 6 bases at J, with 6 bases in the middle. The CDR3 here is CASSLEGEQYF. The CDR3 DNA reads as TGTGCCAGCAGTTTGGAAGGCGAGCAGTACTTC.

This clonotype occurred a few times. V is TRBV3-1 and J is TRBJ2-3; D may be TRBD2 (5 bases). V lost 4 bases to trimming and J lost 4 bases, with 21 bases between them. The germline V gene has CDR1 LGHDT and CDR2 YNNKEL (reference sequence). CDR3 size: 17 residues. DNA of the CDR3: TGTGCCAGCAGCCCCAGTCACTCCACGGTGCGGGCAGATACGCAGTATTTT. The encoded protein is CASSPSHSTVRADTQYF.

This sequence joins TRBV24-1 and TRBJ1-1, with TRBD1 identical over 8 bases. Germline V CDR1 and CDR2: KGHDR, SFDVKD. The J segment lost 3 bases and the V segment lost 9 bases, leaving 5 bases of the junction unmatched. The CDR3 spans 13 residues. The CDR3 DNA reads TGTGCCACCCGGACAGGGCGGTACACTGAAGCTTTCTTT. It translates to CATRTGRYTEAFF.

In DNA form, the CDR3 reads TGCGCCAGCAGCTTTACTAGCGGGGGGGCCGAAGATACGCAGTATTTT. This encodes CASSFTSGGAEDTQYF. The rearrangement joins TRBV5-1 to TRBJ2-3; TRBD2 aligns across 13 bases. The V and J ends lost 2 bases and 5 bases, in that order; junction bases with no gene match: 5. The CDR3 spans 16 residues. Germline assignment: CDR1 SGHRS and CDR2 YFSETQ.

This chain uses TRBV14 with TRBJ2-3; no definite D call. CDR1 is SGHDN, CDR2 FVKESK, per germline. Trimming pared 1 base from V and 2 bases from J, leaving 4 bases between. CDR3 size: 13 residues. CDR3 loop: CASSQAFTDTQYF. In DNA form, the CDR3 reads TGTGCCAGCAGCCAAGCCTTCACAGATACGCAGTATTTT.

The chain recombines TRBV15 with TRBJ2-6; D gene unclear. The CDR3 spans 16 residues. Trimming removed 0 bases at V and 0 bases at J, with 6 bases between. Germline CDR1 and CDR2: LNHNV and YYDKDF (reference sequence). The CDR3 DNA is TGTGCCACCAGCAGAGATGGATTCTCTGGGGCCAACGTCCTGACTTTC. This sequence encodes CATSRDGFSGANVLTF.

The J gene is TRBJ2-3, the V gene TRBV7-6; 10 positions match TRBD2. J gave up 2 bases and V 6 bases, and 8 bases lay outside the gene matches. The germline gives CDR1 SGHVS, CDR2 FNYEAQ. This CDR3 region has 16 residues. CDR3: CASSLRTSGNTDTQYF. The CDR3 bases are TGTGCCAGCAGTCTCCGGACTAGCGGAAACACAGATACGCAGTATTTT.

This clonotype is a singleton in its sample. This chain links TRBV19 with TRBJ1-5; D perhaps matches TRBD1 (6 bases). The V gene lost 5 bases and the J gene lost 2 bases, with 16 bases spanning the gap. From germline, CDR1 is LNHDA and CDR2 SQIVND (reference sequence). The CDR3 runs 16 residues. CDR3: CASSVQGAGGNQPQHF. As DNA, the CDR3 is TGTGCCAGTAGTGTGCAGGGTGCAGGGGGCAATCAGCCCCAGCATTTT.

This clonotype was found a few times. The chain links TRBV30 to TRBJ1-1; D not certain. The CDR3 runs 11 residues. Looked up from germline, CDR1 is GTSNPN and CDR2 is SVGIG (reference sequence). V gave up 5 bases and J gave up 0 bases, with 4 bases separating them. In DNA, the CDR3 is TGTGCCTGGGGCATGAACACTGAAGCTTTCTTT. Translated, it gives CAWGMNTEAFF.

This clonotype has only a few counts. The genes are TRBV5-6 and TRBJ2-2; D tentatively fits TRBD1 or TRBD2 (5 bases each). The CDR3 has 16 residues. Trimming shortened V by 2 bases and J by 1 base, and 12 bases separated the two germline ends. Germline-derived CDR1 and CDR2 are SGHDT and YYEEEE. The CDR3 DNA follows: TGTGCCAGCAGCTTTGGGGGAGACGTGAACACCGGGGAGCTGTTTTTT. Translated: CASSFGGDVNTGELFF.

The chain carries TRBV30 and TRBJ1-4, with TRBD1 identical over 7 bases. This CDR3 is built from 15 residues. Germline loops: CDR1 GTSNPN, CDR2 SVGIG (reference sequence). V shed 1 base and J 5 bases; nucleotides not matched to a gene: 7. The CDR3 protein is CAWSALDRRNEKLFF. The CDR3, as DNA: TGTGCCTGGAGTGCCCTGGACAGGAGGAATGAAAAACTGTTTTTT.